The 19 T cell receptor beta chains listed next were all sequenced from one sample in a study of T cell responses to AZD1222 COVID-19 vaccine. The assay was immunoSEQ multiplex PCR, and TCRdb's table has in-frame clones only and misses some. Among some 91,000 clones listed, around 90% were seen once. Here the sequenced sample was peripheral blood, taken on day 0 of AZD1222 vaccination. The receptors come from an adult in good health.

This clone was seen a few times. This chain uses TRBV18 with TRBJ2-7, with 8 bases fitting TRBD1. With V trimmed by 2 bases and J by 3 bases, 9 bases remained unmatched. CDR3 length: 16 amino acids. Germline V CDR1 and CDR2: KGHSH, LQKENI. CDR3 bases: TGTGCCAGCTCACCAACGGGACAGGCCTCAGGCTACGAGCAGTACTTC. It specifies CASSPTGQASGYEQYF.

V gene TRBV7-8 combines with J gene TRBJ1-5, with 8 bases fitting TRBD1. V was clipped by 5 bases and J by 7 bases; unmatched bases: 4. This CDR3 is 13 amino acids long. CDR1 and CDR2 from the germline V gene are SGHVS and FQNEAQ. The CDR3 DNA is TGTGCCAGCAGCGAGGACAGGGCCCAGCCCCAGCATTTT. It encodes CASSEDRAQPQHF.

This chain joins TRBV2 and TRBJ1-5, with TRBD1 matching over 9 bases. The ends lost 6 bases at V and 7 bases at J; junction bases unmatched: 4. The CDR3 is 13 amino acids. Germline CDR1 SNHLY, CDR2 FYNNEI. CDR3 sequence: CASRRQGDQPQHF. The CDR3, as DNA: TGTGCCAGCAGGCGACAGGGGGACCAGCCCCAGCATTTT. Supplemented by reference TRBV2 and TRBJ1-5, the full variable domain reads EPEVTQTPSHQVTQMGQEVILRCVPISNHLYFYWYRQILGQKVEFLVSFYNNEISEKSEIFDDQFSVERPDGSNFTLKIRSTKLEDSAMYFCASRRQGDQPQHFGDGTRLSIL.

The CDR3 DNA is TGTGCCAGCGCCGGACAGGGCTATGGCTACACCTTC. Protein: CASAGQGYGYTF. The chain couples TRBV9 to TRBJ1-2; the match to TRBD1 covers 8 bases. V gave up 7 bases and J gave up 4 bases; unmatched junction bases: 3. Germline loops: CDR1 SGDLS, CDR2 YYNGEE. This CDR3 has 12 residues.

CDR3 coding DNA: TGTGCCAGCAGCTTTGGACAGCCCTTCTCTGGAAACACCATATATTTT. Encoded protein: CASSFGQPFSGNTIYF. The V call is TRBV7-2, the J call TRBJ1-3, with D possibly matching TRBD1 (6 bases). Trimming left V 3 bases short and J 0 bases short, with 12 bases between. Looked up from germline, CDR1 is SGHTA and CDR2 is FQGNSA. There are 16 residues in the CDR3. Full variable domain (remainder filled in from reference TRBV7-2 and TRBJ1-3): GAGVSQSPSNKVTEKGKDVELRCDPISGHTALYWYRQSLGQGLEFLIYFQGNSAPDKSGLPSDRFSAERTGGSVSTLTIQRTQQEDSAVYLCASSFGQPFSGNTIYFGEGSWLTVV.

This clone has just a few counts. The rearrangement joins TRBV6-5 to TRBJ1-5; D remains ambiguous. The germline V gene has CDR1 MNHEY and CDR2 SVGAGI. This CDR3 region has 13 residues. V was cut by 6 bases and J by 5 bases, with 11 bases left in between. The CDR3 protein is CASSHGFYQPQHF. The DNA of the CDR3 is TGTGCCAGCAGCCACGGGTTTTATCAGCCCCAGCATTTT.

The genes are TRBV19 and TRBJ1-1; D possibly corresponds to TRBD1 (5 bases). The CDR3 contains 15 residues. CDR1 and CDR2 from the germline V gene are LNHDA and SQIVND (reference sequence). V dropped 1 base and J dropped 4 bases, with 13 bases sitting between them. DNA of the CDR3: TGTGCCAGTAGTATAGCCCCCGGGGGTAGCACTGAAGCTTTCTTT. Its translation is CASSIAPGGSTEAFF. Supplemented by reference TRBV19 and TRBJ1-1, the full variable domain reads DGGITQSPKYLFRKEGQNVTLSCEQNLNHDAMYWYRQDPGQGLRLIYYSQIVNDFQKGDIAEGYSVSREKKESFPLTVTSAQKNPTAFYLCASSIAPGGSTEAFFGQGTRLTVV.

The chain is built from TRBV15 and TRBJ1-6; 8 bases match TRBD1. The CDR3 is made up of 16 amino acids. The J segment lost 10 bases and the V segment lost 1 base, leaving 9 bases of the junction unmatched. The V gene's germline CDR1 is LNHNV and CDR2 YYDKDF (reference sequence). The CDR3 protein is CATSRAGGTGGSPLHF. The CDR3 bases are TGTGCCACCAGCAGAGCGGGGGGTACAGGGGGGTCACCCCTCCACTTT. The complete variable domain, with remaining parts taken from reference TRBV15 and TRBJ1-6, reads DAMVIQNPRYQVTQFGKPVTLSCSQTLNHNVMYWYQQKSSQAPKLLFHYYDKDFNNEADTPDNFQSRRPNTSFCFLDIRSPGLGDTAMYLCATSRAGGTGGSPLHFGNGTRLTVT.

This clone was recorded a few times. The chain couples TRBV5-8 to TRBJ1-2; no firm D call. The germline V gene encodes CDR1 SGHTS and CDR2 YDEGEE. CDR3 size: 13 residues. Trimming removed 0 bases at V and 5 bases at J, with 8 bases between. CDR3 sequence: CASSLDSRYGYTF. The CDR3 DNA reads as TGTGCCAGCAGCTTGGACAGTCGATATGGCTACACCTTC.

The CDR3 reads CASSLLAGGFSYEQYF. The DNA for the CDR3 is TGTGCCAGCAGTTTACTAGCGGGGGGTTTCTCCTACGAGCAGTACTTC. The chain carries TRBV27 and TRBJ2-7; TRBD2 matches at 11 bases. With 2 bases clipped from V and 0 bases from J, the junction kept 3 bases outside the gene matches. CDR3 length: 16 amino acids. CDR1 is MNHEY, CDR2 SMNVEV, per germline (reference sequence).

The V call is TRBV7-2, the J call TRBJ1-2; D unresolved. Looked up from germline, CDR1 is SGHTA and CDR2 is FQGNSA. The CDR3 is made up of 13 amino acids. Trimming shortened V by 8 bases and J by 0 bases, and 10 bases separated the two germline ends. This chain's CDR3 is CASSKWANYGYTF. The CDR3, as DNA: TGTGCCAGCTCTAAGTGGGCTAACTATGGCTACACCTTC.

The J gene is TRBJ2-3, the V gene TRBV5-1; D may correspond to TRBD1 or TRBD2 (6 bases each). The CDR3 extends over 17 amino acids. Trimming removed 0 bases at V and 3 bases at J, with 17 bases between. Germline V gene sequence: CDR1 SGHRS, CDR2 YFSETQ. CDR3 sequence (DNA): TGCGCCAGCAGCTTGGGGAACAGGGCACTAGCAACAGATACGCAGTATTTT. Translated: CASSLGNRALATDTQYF. Using reference TRBV5-1 and TRBJ2-3 for the parts outside the CDR3, the full variable domain is KAGVTQTPRYLIKTRGQQVTLSCSPISGHRSVSWYQQTPGQGLQFLFEYFSETQRNKGNFPGRFSGRQFSNSRSEMNVSTLELGDSALYLCASSLGNRALATDTQYFGPGTRLTVL.

This chain connects TRBV11-2 to TRBJ1-3; D might be TRBD1 (5 bases). This CDR3 has 17 residues. Germline V gene lookup returns CDR1 SGHAT and CDR2 FQNNGV. V lost 3 bases, J lost 6 bases, and 21 bases lay in between. Here the CDR3 DNA reads TGTGCCAGCAGCTTTAGCATCGGGCCTCTTGGACAAAACACCATATATTTT. Its protein is CASSFSIGPLGQNTIYF.

CDR3 sequence reads: CASSLQGPLEAFF. CDR3 sequence (DNA): TGTGCCAGCAGCCTCCAAGGGCCCCTTGAAGCTTTCTTT. V is TRBV7-2 and J is TRBJ1-1; D call uncertain. There are 13 residues in the CDR3. CDR1 and CDR2 (germline): SGHTA, FQGNSA. V shed 5 bases and J shed 7 bases, with 14 bases lying between them.

The chain uses TRBV2 and TRBJ1-5; 7 nucleotides line up with TRBD1. The CDR3 has 16 amino acids. V lost 3 bases and J lost 0; bases outside the gene matches: 5. The germline V gene encodes CDR1 SNHLY and CDR2 FYNNEI. The CDR3 nucleotides are TGTGCCAGCAGTGACCAGGGGGGGGATAGCAATCAGCCCCAGCATTTT. It translates to CASSDQGGDSNQPQHF. Variable domain in full (rest from reference TRBV2 and TRBJ1-5): EPEVTQTPSHQVTQMGQEVILRCVPISNHLYFYWYRQILGQKVEFLVSFYNNEISEKSEIFDDQFSVERPDGSNFTLKIRSTKLEDSAMYFCASSDQGGDSNQPQHFGDGTRLSIL.

The rearrangement joins TRBV20-1 to TRBJ1-5, with D tentatively TRBD1 (6 bases). The CDR3 length is 17 residues. V lost 3 bases and J lost 4, with 22 bases in between. Germline CDR1 is DFQATT and CDR2 is SNEGSKA (reference sequence). CDR3 in DNA: TGCAGTGCTAGTCATGCAGGGGTAGACGGCCGTAATCAGCCCCAGCATTTT. It encodes CSASHAGVDGRNQPQHF.

This chain uses TRBV7-2 with TRBJ1-4, with 8 bases matching TRBD1. V lost 1 base, J lost 3 bases, and 10 bases stayed unmatched. This CDR3 region has 18 residues. Germline V lookup: CDR1 SGHTA, CDR2 FQGNSA. The CDR3 loop reads CASSLGAGGFGANEKLFF. CDR3 bases: TGTGCCAGCAGCTTAGGTGCAGGGGGCTTTGGTGCTAATGAAAAACTGTTTTTT.

The table lists this clone with a count of one. The chain recombines TRBV11-2 with TRBJ2-1; maybe TRBD2 (5 bases). Trimming took off 0 bases at V and 8 bases at J, with 8 bases between the two ends. The germline CDR1 and CDR2 sequences are SGHAT and FQNNGV. The CDR3 runs to 13 residues. CDR3 protein: CASSLDMGDEQFF. The CDR3 nucleotides are TGTGCCAGCAGCTTAGATATGGGAGATGAGCAGTTCTTC.

The gene calls are TRBV9 and TRBJ1-3; D ambiguous. The V end lost 0 bases, the J end lost 0 bases, and 7 bases lay between the germline ends. The CDR3 spans 15 residues. Germline V lookup: CDR1 SGDLS, CDR2 YYNGEE. The CDR3 DNA follows: TGTGCCAGCAGCGTAGAGTCCAGCTCTGGAAACACCATATATTTT. Amino acid sequence: CASSVESSSGNTIYF.